These 17 T cell receptor beta chains were all obtained from the same sample, sequenced in a study of blood T cell repertoires in COVID-19 (dated by TCRdb to the early 2020s). Libraries were constructed by the immunoSEQ multiplex PCR assay. Entries here come from immuneACCESS through TCRdb and include only in-frame sequences with V and J called. Some clones fail to appear in such tables; in the studies checked, an unresolved V gene covers under half of the shortfall, and the cause of the remainder is unknown. This sample has 150,000 or so clones in its table, and approximately 80% of those were observed once. The top ten clonotypes cover around 10% of the sample. Sequencing input: PBMCs or T cells enriched from blood (not recorded which). These receptors originate from a man aged 50 to 60 who had recovered from COVID-19.

CDR3 amino acids: CASSRISGHPKNYGYTF. CDR3 sequence (DNA): TGCGCCAGCAGCCGCATTTCAGGACACCCAAAAAACTATGGCTACACCTTC. The chain employs TRBV4-1 and TRBJ1-2, with D perhaps TRBD1 (5 bases). Trimming cost V 4 bases and J 2 bases, with 20 bases left between them. The CDR3 length is 17 residues. The germline V gene has CDR1 MGHRA and CDR2 YSYEKL.

The chain recombines TRBV6-1 with TRBJ2-5; D remains ambiguous. From germline, CDR1 is MNHNS and CDR2 SASEGT. Trimming removed 2 bases at V and 5 bases at J, with 6 bases between. The CDR3 has 12 residues. CDR3 nucleotide sequence: TGTGCCAGCAGTGAAAAGAGGGAGACCCAGTACTTC. Translating it yields CASSEKRETQYF.

This chain joins TRBV7-8 and TRBJ2-2; perhaps TRBD1 as D (5 bases). Trimming shortened V by 1 base and J by 4 bases, and 7 bases separated the two germline ends. CDR1 SGHVS and CDR2 FQNEAQ come from the germline V gene. This CDR3 comprises 14 residues. The CDR3 DNA follows: TGTGCCAGCAGCTTAGGGGGCGCCACCGGGGAGCTGTTTTTT. Amino acids: CASSLGGATGELFF.

This chain links TRBV18 with TRBJ1-3; D unclear. The V gene's germline CDR1 is KGHSH and CDR2 LQKENI. The V end lost 4 bases, the J end lost 0 bases, and 13 bases lay between the germline ends. This CDR3 region has 16 residues. In DNA, the CDR3 is TGTGCCAGCTCACAGTTTCCAGGCAGCTCTGGAAACACCATATATTTT. It encodes CASSQFPGSSGNTIYF.

This clone was detected once. The chain carries TRBV7-9 and TRBJ1-2; D is undetermined. The CDR3 runs 14 residues. Germline-derived CDR1 and CDR2 are SEHNR and FQNEAQ (reference sequence). V dropped 5 bases and J dropped 6 bases, with 16 bases sitting between them. CDR3 nucleotides: TGTGCCAGCAGCCCCCAGGCGGGGTATGATGGCTACACCTTC. As protein: CASSPQAGYDGYTF.

The chain recombines TRBV3-1 (or the pseudogene TRBV3-2) with TRBJ1-5, with D unresolved. The CDR3 has 19 amino acids. Per germline, CDR1 LGHDT and CDR2 YNNKEL (reference sequence). Trimming took 2 bases from V and 2 from J, leaving 22 bases between them. The CDR3 nucleotides read TGTGCCAGCAGCCAATACCCCCCAACCACCGCCGAGGGCAATCAGCCCCAGCATTTT. Protein: CASSQYPPTTAEGNQPQHF.

This chain joins TRBV13 and TRBJ2-7, with D hard to call. There are 11 residues in the CDR3. Germline V lookup: CDR1 PRHDT, CDR2 FYEKMQ (reference sequence). The V end was cut by 4 bases, the J end by 2 bases, with 3 bases between. The CDR3 loop is CASSSAYEQYF. CDR3 nucleotides: TGTGCCAGCAGCTCCGCCTACGAGCAGTACTTC.

J is TRBJ2-2 and V is TRBV18, with 9 bases aligning to TRBD2. J gave up 7 bases and V 2 bases, and 8 bases lay outside the gene matches. Per germline, CDR1 KGHSH and CDR2 LQKENI. This CDR3 is 16 amino acids long. CDR3 bases: TGTGCCAGCTCACCAAACCCCGTAGCGGGAGACGGGGAGCTGTTTTTT. Protein product: CASSPNPVAGDGELFF.

The chain employs TRBV19 and TRBJ1-3; D unclear. The CDR3 is 15 amino acids. Germline CDR1 reads LNHDA; CDR2 reads SQIVND (reference sequence). Trimming took off 6 bases at V and 2 bases at J, with 14 bases between the two ends. CDR3 sequence: CASSPRGIPGNTIYF. For the CDR3, the DNA is TGTGCCAGTAGCCCGAGAGGGATCCCTGGAAACACCATATATTTT. The full variable domain, completed using reference TRBV19 and TRBJ1-3, is DGGITQSPKYLFRKEGQNVTLSCEQNLNHDAMYWYRQDPGQGLRLIYYSQIVNDFQKGDIAEGYSVSREKKESFPLTVTSAQKNPTAFYLCASSPRGIPGNTIYFGEGSWLTVV.

The chain joins TRBV25-1 to TRBJ1-6, with D perhaps TRBD1 (6 bases). The germline V gene encodes CDR1 MGHDK and CDR2 SYGVNS. Trimming removed 0 bases from V and 6 bases from J, with 12 bases in between. CDR3 length: 16 residues. The CDR3 DNA follows: TGTGCCAGCAGTGAATATTCGGGGGGCGGTAATTCACCCCTCCACTTT. This translates into CASSEYSGGGNSPLHF.

The chain carries TRBV10-1 and TRBJ2-1, with unresolved D. The CDR3 is 12 amino acids. The germline CDR1 and CDR2 sequences are WNHNN and SYGVQD (reference sequence). V gave up 3 bases and J gave up 4 bases, with 4 bases separating them. The CDR3 loop is CASSDRYNEQFF. For the CDR3, the DNA is TGCGCCAGCAGTGACCGGTACAATGAGCAGTTCTTC.

The chain recombines TRBV4-1 with TRBJ2-2, with D perhaps matching TRBD2 (7 bases). V lost 7 bases, J lost 5 bases, and 17 bases lay in between. Germline V gives CDR1 MGHRA, CDR2 YSYEKL. The CDR3 spans 15 residues. CDR3 sequence (DNA): TGCGCCAGCAAACTCCAAGAGGGGGGGACCGGGGAGCTGTTTTTT. Protein sequence: CASKLQEGGTGELFF.

The CDR3 loop is CASQGTGGSYEQYF. In nucleotides, the CDR3 is TGTGCCAGCCAAGGGACAGGGGGCTCCTACGAGCAGTACTTC. The J gene is TRBJ2-7, the V gene TRBV2, with 11 bases fitting TRBD1. The CDR3 extends over 14 amino acids. Looked up from germline, CDR1 is SNHLY and CDR2 is FYNNEI. V trimming: 8 bases; J trimming: 0 bases; junction bases outside the gene matches: 3.

This clone was picked up a small number of times. The chain couples TRBV7-2 to TRBJ2-1; the D is unclear. CDR1 and CDR2 from the germline V gene are SGHTA and FQGNSA. CDR3 length: 12 residues. V was trimmed by 0 bases and J by 13 bases, leaving 10 bases between them. The CDR3 spells CASSLAQTDQFF. CDR3 DNA: TGTGCCAGCAGCTTAGCGCAAACAGACCAGTTCTTC.

The chain employs TRBV7-3 and TRBJ2-1; 9 positions agree with TRBD1. The germline CDR1 and CDR2 sequences are SGHTA and FQGTGA. J was trimmed by 6 bases and V by 5 bases; bases with no gene match: 5. The length of the CDR3 is 14 residues. This chain's CDR3 is CASSRGTGSNEQFF. The CDR3 nucleotides read TGTGCCAGCAGCAGAGGGACAGGGAGCAATGAGCAGTTCTTC.

The genes are TRBV10-3 and TRBJ2-1; 9 bases fit TRBD2. The CDR3 runs to 15 residues. Germline-derived CDR1 and CDR2 are ENHRY and SYGVKD. V lost 8 bases and J lost 3; bases outside the gene matches: 8. DNA of the CDR3: TGTGCCATCGGGTCCCGGCGGGAGGGCTACAATGAGCAGTTCTTC. Translation: CAIGSRREGYNEQFF.

V is TRBV6-5 and J is TRBJ2-7; 10 bases fit TRBD1. The V and J ends lost 6 bases and 3 bases, in that order; junction bases with no gene match: 8. Germline-derived CDR1 and CDR2 are MNHEY and SVGAGI. This CDR3 has 15 amino acids. The CDR3 region is CASRNPRTGGYEQYF. For the CDR3, the DNA is TGTGCCAGCAGAAACCCTAGGACAGGGGGCTACGAGCAGTACTTC.